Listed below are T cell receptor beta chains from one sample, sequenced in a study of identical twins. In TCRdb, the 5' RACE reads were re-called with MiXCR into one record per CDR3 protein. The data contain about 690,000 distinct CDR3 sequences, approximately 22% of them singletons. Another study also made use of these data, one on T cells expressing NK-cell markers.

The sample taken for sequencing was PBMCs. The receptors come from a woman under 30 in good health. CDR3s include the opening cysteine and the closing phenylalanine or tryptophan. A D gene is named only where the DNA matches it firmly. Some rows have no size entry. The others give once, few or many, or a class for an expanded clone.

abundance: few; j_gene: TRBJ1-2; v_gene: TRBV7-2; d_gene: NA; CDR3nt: TGTGCCAGCTCCTCAGACAACTATGGCTACACCTTC; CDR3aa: CASSSDNYGYTF
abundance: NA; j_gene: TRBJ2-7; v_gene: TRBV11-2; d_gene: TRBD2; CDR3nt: TGTGCCAGCAGCTCGCGCGCCGGGACTAGCGGGAGGAGCTACGAGCAGTACTTC; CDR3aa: CASSSRAGTSGRSYEQYF
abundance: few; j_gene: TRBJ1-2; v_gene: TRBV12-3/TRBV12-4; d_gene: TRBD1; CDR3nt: TGTGCCAGCAAACAGGGGCGTCACTATGGCTACACCTTC; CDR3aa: CASKQGRHYGYTF
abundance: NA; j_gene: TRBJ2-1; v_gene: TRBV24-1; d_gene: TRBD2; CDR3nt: TGTGCCACCAGTGCCACGGAGCCGGGAGGGAATTACAATGAGCAGTTCTTC; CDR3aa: CATSATEPGGNYNEQFF
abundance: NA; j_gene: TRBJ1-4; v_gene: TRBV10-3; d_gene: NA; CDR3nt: TGTGCCACCACCGACAGGATGGCTGAAAAACTGTTTTTT; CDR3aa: CATTDRMAEKLFF
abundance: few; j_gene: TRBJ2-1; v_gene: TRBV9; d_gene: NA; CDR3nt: TGTGCCAGCAGCGCCCATAATGAGCAGTTCTTC; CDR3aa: CASSAHNEQFF
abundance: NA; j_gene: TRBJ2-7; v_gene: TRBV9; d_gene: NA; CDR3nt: TGTGCCAGCAGCCGTGGGGGGGCGGACGAGCAGTACTTC; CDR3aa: CASSRGGADEQYF
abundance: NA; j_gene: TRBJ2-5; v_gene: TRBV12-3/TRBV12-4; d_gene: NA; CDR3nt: TGTGCCACGACCACGCGGGAGACCCAGTACTTC; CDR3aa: CATTTRETQYF
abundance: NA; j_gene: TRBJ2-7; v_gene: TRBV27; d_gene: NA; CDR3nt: TGTGCCAGCAGTTTACGGAGGGGGGCGTACGAGCAGTACTTC; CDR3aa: CASSLRRGAYEQYF
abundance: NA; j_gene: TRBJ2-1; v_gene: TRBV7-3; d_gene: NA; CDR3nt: TGTGCCAGCAGCTTTAGCGGTCCGGACAATGAGCAGTTCTTC; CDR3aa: CASSFSGPDNEQFF
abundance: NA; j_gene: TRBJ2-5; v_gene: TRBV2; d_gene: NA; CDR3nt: TGTGCCAGCGCCCGCACTTATTCGGGGGAGACCCAGTACTTC; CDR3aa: CASARTYSGETQYF
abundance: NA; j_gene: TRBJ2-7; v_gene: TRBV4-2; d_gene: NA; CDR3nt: TGTGCCAGCAGTCAAACTAGGTCCCACGAGCAGTACTTC; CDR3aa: CASSQTRSHEQYF
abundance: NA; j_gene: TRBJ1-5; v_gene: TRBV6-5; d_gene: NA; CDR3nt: TGTGCCAGCAGTTACTCTGGGGGCGCGAGGGGAGCCCAGCATTTT; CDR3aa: CASSYSGGARGAQHF
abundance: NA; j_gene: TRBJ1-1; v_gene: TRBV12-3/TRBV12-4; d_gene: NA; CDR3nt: TGTGCCAGCAGTTTACAACTAGGCACTGAAGCTTTCTTT; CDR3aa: CASSLQLGTEAFF
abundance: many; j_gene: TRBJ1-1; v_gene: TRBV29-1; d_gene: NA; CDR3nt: TGCAGCGTTGAGGAGGGGAACACTGAAGCTTTCTTT; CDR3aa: CSVEEGNTEAFF
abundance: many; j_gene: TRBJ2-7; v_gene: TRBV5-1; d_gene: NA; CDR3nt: TGCGCCAGCAGCCCGGGACCTCCGTTCGAGCAGTACTTC; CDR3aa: CASSPGPPFEQYF
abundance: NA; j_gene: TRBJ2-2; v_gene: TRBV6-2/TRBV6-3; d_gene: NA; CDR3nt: TGTGCCAGCAGCCTTACGCGTGGACAGTCCCAAGCGAACACCGGGGAGCTGTTTTTT; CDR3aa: CASSLTRGQSQANTGELFF
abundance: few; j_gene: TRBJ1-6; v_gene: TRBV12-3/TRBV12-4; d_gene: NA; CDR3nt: TGTGCCAGCAGTTTACAATGGGGGAGGGGTTGGTCACCCCTCCACTTT; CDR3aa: CASSLQWGRGWSPLHF
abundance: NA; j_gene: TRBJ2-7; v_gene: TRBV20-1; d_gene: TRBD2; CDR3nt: TGCAGTGCTAGACGCGGGAGCAGATACGAGCAGTACTTC; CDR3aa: CSARRGSRYEQYF
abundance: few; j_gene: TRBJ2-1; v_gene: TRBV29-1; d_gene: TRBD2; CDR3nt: TGCAGCGCCCCGGGGGGGTACAATGAGCAGTTCTTC; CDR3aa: CSAPGGYNEQFF
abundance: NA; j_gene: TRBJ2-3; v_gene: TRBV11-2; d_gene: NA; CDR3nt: TGTGCCAGCAGCTTAGTTCTCGCGGTCCCTGGCACAGATACGCAGTATTTT; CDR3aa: CASSLVLAVPGTDTQYF
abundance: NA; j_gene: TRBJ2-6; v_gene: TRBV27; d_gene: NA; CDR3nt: TGTGCCAGCAGGGACCTCGACTCTGGGGCCAACGTCCTGACTTTC; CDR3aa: CASRDLDSGANVLTF
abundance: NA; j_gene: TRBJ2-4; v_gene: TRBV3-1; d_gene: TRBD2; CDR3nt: TGTGCCAGCAGCCTTAAAGCGGGGATAGACAAAAACATTCAGTACTTC; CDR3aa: CASSLKAGIDKNIQYF
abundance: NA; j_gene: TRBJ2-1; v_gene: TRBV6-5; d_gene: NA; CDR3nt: TGTGCCAGCAGTTTCCAACAGGGCGGCTCCTACAATGAGCAGTTCTTC; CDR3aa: CASSFQQGGSYNEQFF
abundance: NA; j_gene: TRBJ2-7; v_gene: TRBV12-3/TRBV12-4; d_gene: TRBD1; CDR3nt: TGTGCCAGCAGTCCGCGACAGGGGATCCACGAGCAGTACTTC; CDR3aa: CASSPRQGIHEQYF
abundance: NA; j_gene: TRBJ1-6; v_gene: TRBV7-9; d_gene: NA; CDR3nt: TGTGCCAGCAGCCCCCCAGACAGTACCCTCCACTTT; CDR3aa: CASSPPDSTLHF
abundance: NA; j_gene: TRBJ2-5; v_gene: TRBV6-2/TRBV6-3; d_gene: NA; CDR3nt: TGTGCCAGCAGCCGGGACTCCAAAGGGGAGACCCAGTACTTC; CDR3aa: CASSRDSKGETQYF
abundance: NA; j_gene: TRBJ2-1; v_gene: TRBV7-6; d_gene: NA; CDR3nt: TGTGCCAGCAGCTTACCGCTAGCCTACAATGAGCAGTTCTTC; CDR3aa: CASSLPLAYNEQFF
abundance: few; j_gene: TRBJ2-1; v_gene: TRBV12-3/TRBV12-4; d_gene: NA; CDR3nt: TGTGCCAGCAGTCCCGGGCCCGTCTCCTACAATGAGCAGTTCTTC; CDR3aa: CASSPGPVSYNEQFF
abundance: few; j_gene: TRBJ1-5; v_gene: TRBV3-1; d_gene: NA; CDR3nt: TGTGCCAGCAGCCCCGGCGGGTCTTGGAATCAGCCCCAGCATTTT; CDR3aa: CASSPGGSWNQPQHF
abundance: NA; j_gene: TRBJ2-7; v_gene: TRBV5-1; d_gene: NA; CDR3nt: TGCGCCAGCAGCACGCAGGATCCTACCTACGAGCAGTACTTC; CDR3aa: CASSTQDPTYEQYF
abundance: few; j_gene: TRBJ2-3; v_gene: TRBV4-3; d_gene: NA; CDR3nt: TGCGCCAGCAGCCCCAGGAGGACAGATACGCAGTATTTT; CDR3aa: CASSPRRTDTQYF
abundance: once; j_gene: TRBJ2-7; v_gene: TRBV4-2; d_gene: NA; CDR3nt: TGTGCCAGCAGCCAAGATCCCCCAGGGGAGGGGGCCTACGAGCAGTACTTC; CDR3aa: CASSQDPPGEGAYEQYF
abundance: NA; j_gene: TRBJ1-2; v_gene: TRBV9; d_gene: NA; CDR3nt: TGTGCCAGCAGCGTAGGGGGAATACCCGCGAACTATGGCTACACCTTC; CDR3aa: CASSVGGIPANYGYTF
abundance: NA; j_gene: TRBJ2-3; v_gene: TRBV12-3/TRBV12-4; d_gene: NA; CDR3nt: TGTGCCAGCAGTGAAATTAGCGGAGCCAGCACAGATACGCAGTATTTT; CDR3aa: CASSEISGASTDTQYF
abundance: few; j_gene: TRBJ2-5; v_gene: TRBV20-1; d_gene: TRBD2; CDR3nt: TGCAGTGGAATCGGGACTAGCGGGCCACCCCAAGAGACCCAGTACTTC; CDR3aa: CSGIGTSGPPQETQYF
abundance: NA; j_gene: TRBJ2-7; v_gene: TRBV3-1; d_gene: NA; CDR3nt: TGTGCCAGCAGCCAAGATCCAGGTCGGGCCTCCCCCCGTTACTTC; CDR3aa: CASSQDPGRASPRYF
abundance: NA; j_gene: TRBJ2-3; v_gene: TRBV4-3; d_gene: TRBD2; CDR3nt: TGCGCCAGCAGCCAAGAATCGAGCGGGAGTAGCACAGATACGCAGTATTTT; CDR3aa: CASSQESSGSSTDTQYF
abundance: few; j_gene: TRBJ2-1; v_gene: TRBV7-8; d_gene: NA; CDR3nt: TGTGCCAGCAGCTTGGTTACGGGGAGGGACAGGAAGAAGAGGGAGCAGTTCTTC; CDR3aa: CASSLVTGRDRKKREQFF
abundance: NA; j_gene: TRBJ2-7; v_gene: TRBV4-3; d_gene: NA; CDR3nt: TGCGCCAGCAGCCAAGATTGGGAGTTCGCCTACGAGCAGTACTTC; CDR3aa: CASSQDWEFAYEQYF
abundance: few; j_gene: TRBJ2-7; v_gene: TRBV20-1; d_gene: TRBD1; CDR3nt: TGCAGTGCCTCGACAGGGCTACCCCACGAGCAGTACTTC; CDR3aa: CSASTGLPHEQYF
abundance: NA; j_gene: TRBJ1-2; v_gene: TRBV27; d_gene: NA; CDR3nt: TGTGCCAGCAGTTTAAAAGGGGCAGGGGATAACTATGGCTACACCTTC; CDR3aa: CASSLKGAGDNYGYTF
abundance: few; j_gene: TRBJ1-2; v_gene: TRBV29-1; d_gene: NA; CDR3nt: TGCAGCGTTGAACTGCAGGGGTTCACTGGCTACACCTTC; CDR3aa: CSVELQGFTGYTF
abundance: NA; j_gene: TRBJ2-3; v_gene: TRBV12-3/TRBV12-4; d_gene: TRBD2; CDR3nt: TGTGCCAGCAGTTTTTTCGGACGGGGACTAGCAGCCCTAGGCACAGATACGCAGTATTTT; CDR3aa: CASSFFGRGLAALGTDTQYF
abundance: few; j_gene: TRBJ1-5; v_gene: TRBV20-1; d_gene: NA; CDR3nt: TGCAGTGCTACGGACGGCAATCAGCCCCAGCATTTT; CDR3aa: CSATDGNQPQHF